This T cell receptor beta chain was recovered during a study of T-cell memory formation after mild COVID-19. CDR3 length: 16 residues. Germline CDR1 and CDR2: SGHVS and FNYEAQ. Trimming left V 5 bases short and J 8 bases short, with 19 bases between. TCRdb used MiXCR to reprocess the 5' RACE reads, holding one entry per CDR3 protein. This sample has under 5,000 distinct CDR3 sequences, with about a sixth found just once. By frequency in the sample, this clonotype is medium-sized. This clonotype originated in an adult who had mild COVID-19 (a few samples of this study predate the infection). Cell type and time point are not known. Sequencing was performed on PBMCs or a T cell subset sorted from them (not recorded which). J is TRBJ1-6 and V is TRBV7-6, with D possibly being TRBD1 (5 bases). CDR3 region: CASSALGGGGDSPLHF. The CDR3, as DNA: TGTGCCAGCAGCGCCCTCGGGGGGGGGGGAGATTCACCCCTCCACTTT.